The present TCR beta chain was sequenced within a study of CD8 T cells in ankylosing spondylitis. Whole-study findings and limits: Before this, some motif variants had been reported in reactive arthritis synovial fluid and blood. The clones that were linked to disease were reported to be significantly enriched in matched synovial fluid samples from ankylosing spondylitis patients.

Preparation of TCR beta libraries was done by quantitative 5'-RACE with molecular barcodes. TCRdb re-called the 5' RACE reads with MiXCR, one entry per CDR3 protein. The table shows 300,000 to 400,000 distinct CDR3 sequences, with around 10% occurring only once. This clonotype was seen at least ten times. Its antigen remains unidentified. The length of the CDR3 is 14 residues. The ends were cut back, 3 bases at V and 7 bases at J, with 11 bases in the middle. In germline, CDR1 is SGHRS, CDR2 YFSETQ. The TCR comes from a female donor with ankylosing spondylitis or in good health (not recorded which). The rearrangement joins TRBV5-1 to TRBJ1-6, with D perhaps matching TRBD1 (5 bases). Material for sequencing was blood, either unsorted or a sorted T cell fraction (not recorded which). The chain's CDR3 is CASSSGTQNSPLHF. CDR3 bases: TGCGCCAGCAGCTCCGGGACGCAGAATTCACCCCTCCACTTT. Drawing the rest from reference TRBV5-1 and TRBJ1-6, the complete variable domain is KAGVTQTPRYLIKTRGQQVTLSCSPISGHRSVSWYQQTPGQGLQFLFEYFSETQRNKGNFPGRFSGRQFSNSRSEMNVSTLELGDSALYLCASSSGTQNSPLHFGNGTRLTVT.